This passage covers 26 T cell receptor beta chains from one sample sequenced in a study of blood T cell repertoires in COVID-19. Produced via immunoSEQ multiplex PCR; TCRdb's table is partial and in-frame only. The sample contains more than 140,000 clones, about 90% of which appear only once. Sequencing was done on a sample of peripheral blood. These receptors originate from an older woman with acute or convalescent COVID-19.

V gene TRBV5-6 combines with J gene TRBJ2-1; 8 bases align to TRBD2. In germline, CDR1 is SGHDT, CDR2 YYEEEE. Trimming took 4 bases from V and 9 from J; bases not matched to a gene: 9. The CDR3 sequence is 14 residues long. CDR3 in amino acids: CASSLGTRGSEQFF. Here the CDR3 DNA reads TGTGCCAGCAGCCTGGGGACTAGGGGATCTGAGCAGTTCTTC.

This clone was recorded only once. V and J are TRBV6-5 and TRBJ1-2; 9 bases map to TRBD1. The CDR3 is made up of 12 amino acids. J gave up 13 bases and V 4 bases, and 7 bases lay outside the gene matches. Germline lookup yields CDR1 MNHEY and CDR2 SVGAGI. The CDR3 sequence: CASSSGQGSATF. The CDR3 region has the DNA TGTGCCAGCAGTTCCGGACAGGGGAGTGCCACCTTC.

The chain carries TRBV19 and TRBJ1-1, with no clear D. The germline CDR1 and CDR2 sequences are LNHDA and SQIVND (reference sequence). The CDR3 loop spans 15 amino acids. Trimming stripped 5 bases from V and 4 bases from J, with 17 bases between. CDR3 sequence: CASSGLTGLGTEAFF. The CDR3, as DNA: TGTGCCAGTAGTGGCCTCACGGGGTTGGGCACTGAAGCTTTCTTT. Looking up the rest from reference TRBV19 and TRBJ1-1 gives the full variable domain: DGGITQSPKYLFRKEGQNVTLSCEQNLNHDAMYWYRQDPGQGLRLIYYSQIVNDFQKGDIAEGYSVSREKKESFPLTVTSAQKNPTAFYLCASSGLTGLGTEAFFGQGTRLTVV.

This rearrangement joins TRBV19 to TRBJ2-7; the D gene is possibly TRBD2 (5 bases). Germline V CDR1 and CDR2: LNHDA, SQIVND (reference sequence). CDR3 length: 14 amino acids. With 5 bases removed from V and 2 bases from J, the gap between germline ends came to 13 bases. The CDR3 nucleotides are TGTGCCAGTAGTTCACCTAGCCCTCCCTACGAGCAGTACTTC. This gives the protein CASSSPSPPYEQYF.

The chain employs TRBV7-2 and TRBJ2-5, with D perhaps matching TRBD2 (6 bases). Germline V lookup: CDR1 SGHTA, CDR2 FQGNSA. This CDR3 spans 16 amino acids. Trimming removed 3 bases from V and 5 bases from J, with 19 bases in between. The CDR3 spells CASSLEGLIRLETQYF. For the CDR3, the DNA is TGTGCCAGCAGCTTGGAGGGACTGATCAGGTTGGAGACCCAGTACTTC.

V is TRBV7-3 and J is TRBJ2-5; TRBD1 agrees at 7 bases. Germline V CDR1 and CDR2: SGHTA, FQGTGA. The CDR3 is 12 amino acids. J was trimmed by 5 bases and V by 5 bases; bases with no gene match: 2. The chain's CDR3 is CASSAQGETQYF. The CDR3 DNA reads as TGTGCCAGCAGCGCACAGGGGGAGACCCAGTACTTC.

As to this clone: Different DNA sequences within this sample yield the same CDR3. The chain joins TRBV28 to TRBJ2-3; TRBD1 matches 8 bases. Germline CDR1 is MDHEN and CDR2 is SYDVKM. The CDR3 spans 15 residues. The trim removed 4 bases at V and 1 base at J, leaving 4 bases unmatched. CDR3 region: CASSSPGQGTDTQYF. The DNA for the CDR3 is TGTGCCAGCAGTTCCCCGGGACAGGGCACAGATACGCAGTATTTT.

The V and J genes are TRBV7-2 and TRBJ1-2; 11 positions agree with TRBD1. The CDR3 length is 17 residues. V was pared by 3 bases and J by 8 bases, with 14 bases of the junction left unmatched. Per the germline V gene, CDR1 is SGHTA and CDR2 is FQGNSA. Here the CDR3 reads CASSFRALGQGAGGYTF. The DNA for the CDR3 is TGTGCCAGCAGCTTCAGAGCTTTAGGACAGGGGGCGGGAGGCTACACCTTC.

V is TRBV3-1 (or the pseudogene TRBV3-2) and J is TRBJ2-7; no clear D. Trimming cost V 5 bases and J 3 bases, with 17 bases left between them. The CDR3 covers 15 residues. Germline V CDR1 and CDR2: LGHDT, YNNKEL (reference sequence). For the CDR3, the DNA is TGTGCCAGCAGCTACCCCCGGGTTAATATCTACGAGCAGTACTTC. As protein: CASSYPRVNIYEQYF.

The chain couples TRBV9 to TRBJ2-2; 13 bases align to TRBD2. Germline CDR1 reads SGDLS; CDR2 reads YYNGEE. CDR3 length equals 18 residues. V dropped 3 bases and J dropped 1; count of bases not matched to a gene: 6. Here the CDR3 reads CASSGSGTSGVNTGELFF. In DNA form, the CDR3 reads TGTGCCAGCAGCGGATCCGGGACTAGCGGGGTGAACACCGGGGAGCTGTTTTTT.

The chain recombines TRBV7-3 with TRBJ2-2, with no clear D. CDR3 length: 15 residues. CDR1 is SGHTA and CDR2 is FQGTGA in the germline V gene. Deletions cut 1 base from V and 7 bases from J, with 13 bases between. As DNA, the CDR3 is TGTGCCAGCAGCTTAAATCCCGACTTTGGCGGGGAGCTGTTTTTT. This sequence encodes CASSLNPDFGGELFF.

The V gene is TRBV7-2, the J gene TRBJ2-2, with D possibly TRBD2 on 6 matching bases. The CDR3 has 14 residues. CDR1 is SGHTA, CDR2 FQGNSA, per germline. V was clipped by 4 bases and J by 2 bases, with 8 bases between them. The CDR3 region is CASSSGLNTGELFF. CDR3 coding DNA: TGTGCCAGCAGCTCCGGACTAAACACCGGGGAGCTGTTTTTT.

The chain has TRBV5-1 and TRBJ2-1; 12 bases line up with TRBD2. In germline, CDR1 is SGHRS, CDR2 YFSETQ. The length of the CDR3 is 16 residues. J gave up 9 bases and V 4 bases, and 11 bases lay outside the gene matches. The CDR3 loop is CASSPTSGGTPGEQFF. CDR3 nucleotide sequence: TGCGCCAGCAGCCCAACTAGCGGGGGGACCCCAGGTGAGCAGTTCTTC.

The rearrangement joins TRBV30 to TRBJ1-4; a possible D gene is TRBD1 (6 bases). CDR1 is GTSNPN and CDR2 is SVGIG in the germline V gene (reference sequence). Trimming removed 2 bases at V and 8 bases at J, with 15 bases between. The CDR3 contains 14 residues. CDR3 sequence (DNA): TGTGCCTGGAGTCCCGGACTGGGGGCCGAAAAACTGTTTTTT. Translating it yields CAWSPGLGAEKLFF.

CDR3 in DNA: TGTGCCAGCAGAGAGGGACAGGCAGGCTACACCTTC. This sequence encodes CASREGQAGYTF. The chain combines TRBV28 with TRBJ1-2; TRBD1 matches 8 bases. Looked up from germline, CDR1 is MDHEN and CDR2 is SYDVKM. This CDR3 is 12 amino acids long. After removal of 6 bases from V and 8 bases from J, the junction contained 5 bases not matched to a gene.

This chain links TRBV11-2 with TRBJ2-2, with 7 nucleotides matching TRBD2. This CDR3 contains 15 residues. V lost 5 bases to trimming and J lost 2 bases; unmatched junction nucleotides: 5. Germline V gene data show CDR1 as SGHAT and CDR2 as FQNNGV. This CDR3 is CASSRGLPNTGELFF. DNA for the CDR3: TGTGCCAGCAGCCGGGGACTACCCAACACCGGGGAGCTGTTTTTT.

The chain is built from TRBV6-5 and TRBJ2-3; D is ambiguous. Germline V gene lookup returns CDR1 MNHEY and CDR2 SVGAGI. V shed 5 bases and J shed 2 bases, with 14 bases lying between them. This CDR3 spans 15 amino acids. The CDR3 DNA is TGTGCCAGCAGTCGCCCACGGGTGGTCACAGATACGCAGTATTTT. Its translation is CASSRPRVVTDTQYF.

The V and J genes are TRBV28 and TRBJ2-3; D not certain. Trimming cost V 6 bases and J 6 bases, with 13 bases left between them. Germline values: CDR1 MDHEN, CDR2 SYDVKM. The CDR3 has 13 residues. CDR3 sequence: CASSYPLRDTQYF. CDR3 sequence (DNA): TGTGCCAGCAGCTATCCCCTGAGGGATACGCAGTATTTT.

The chain employs TRBV5-1 and TRBJ2-2; 12 nucleotides align to TRBD2. The V gene end was trimmed by 4 bases and the J gene end by 7 bases; junction bases not matched to a gene: 2. Germline V lookup: CDR1 SGHRS, CDR2 YFSETQ. The CDR3 has 14 amino acids. CDR3 sequence: CASSTTSGGGELFF. CDR3 DNA: TGCGCCAGCAGCACGACTAGCGGGGGCGGGGAGCTGTTTTTT.

The rearrangement joins TRBV9 to TRBJ1-5; 9 positions match TRBD1. After removal of 2 bases from V and 7 bases from J, the junction contained 7 bases not matched to a gene. Germline V gene lookup returns CDR1 SGDLS and CDR2 YYNGEE. The CDR3 consists of 15 residues. The CDR3 loop is CASSVGQGPGQPQHF. The CDR3 bases are TGTGCCAGCAGCGTCGGACAGGGGCCCGGGCAGCCCCAGCATTTT.

This clone appeared once. The rearrangement uses TRBV9 and TRBJ1-2; unclear D gene. Germline values: CDR1 SGDLS, CDR2 YYNGEE. V lost 0 bases, J lost 4 bases, and 10 bases lay in between. This CDR3 region has 14 residues. The CDR3 here is CASSVGRTPYGYTF. CDR3 in DNA: TGTGCCAGCAGCGTAGGGAGGACCCCCTATGGCTACACCTTC.

This chain uses TRBV19 with TRBJ1-2; D not resolved. V lost 7 bases and J lost 0, with 12 bases in between. This CDR3 is 14 amino acids long. The germline V gene has CDR1 LNHDA and CDR2 SQIVND (reference sequence). The CDR3 loop reads CASIRGSANYGYTF. For the CDR3, the DNA is TGTGCCAGTATTAGAGGGTCTGCTAACTATGGCTACACCTTC.

In its sample, this clone was seen a few times. The chain employs TRBV28 and TRBJ1-4, with D tentatively TRBD1 (6 bases). The CDR3 is made up of 14 amino acids. Between the trimmed V and J ends, which lost 6 bases and 8 bases, there was a span of 16 bases. Germline V gene lookup returns CDR1 MDHEN and CDR2 SYDVKM. The CDR3 reads CASSLRQVREKLFF. Written as DNA, the CDR3 is TGTGCCAGCAGCCTTAGACAGGTCCGAGAAAAACTGTTTTTT.

V is TRBV6-5 and J is TRBJ2-7; TRBD1 matches 7 bases. The junction had 10 bases not matched to a gene; V was cut back by 0 bases and J by 5 bases. The CDR3 has 16 residues. Germline CDR1 is MNHEY and CDR2 is SVGAGI. In nucleotides, the CDR3 is TGTGCCAGCAGTTACTCTCTGGGACAGCGGTCCCACGAGCAGTACTTC. Translating it yields CASSYSLGQRSHEQYF.

This chain uses TRBV7-3 with TRBJ2-5; 10 bases align to TRBD2. In germline, CDR1 is SGHTA, CDR2 FQGTGA. This CDR3 has 15 amino acids. Trimming cost V 5 bases and J 4 bases; bases outside gene matches: 7. CDR3 region: CASSPGGTSAETQYF. The DNA for the CDR3 is TGTGCCAGCAGCCCCGGGGGGACTAGCGCAGAGACCCAGTACTTC.

This sequence joins TRBV3-1 (or the pseudogene TRBV3-2) and TRBJ1-4; D is perhaps TRBD1 (5 bases). V dropped 4 bases and J dropped 4 bases, with 7 bases sitting between them. Germline V gives CDR1 LGHDT, CDR2 YNNKEL (reference sequence). The length of the CDR3 is 13 residues. For the CDR3, the DNA is TGTGCCAGCAGCCCAGACAGTAATGAAAAACTGTTTTTT. This gives the protein CASSPDSNEKLFF.